A single sample is the source of the 18 T cell receptor beta chains below, sequenced in a study of blood T cells in healthy people across ages (dated by TCRdb to the mid-2010s). Library preparation was by 5' RACE. Instrument on record: Illumina HiSeq 2500. A second PCR of about 6 to 12 cycles was performed with a sample-barcoded 5' primer and a J-beta primer mix. Clones were called with MiXCR by TCRdb after fastp trimmed the public reads at Q25, and only in-frame beta chains were retained. Each CDR3 protein appears once, grouped with its most common genes and DNA. For this sample the table gives hundreds of thousands of distinct CDR3 sequences, of which about 25% were detected only once. The top ten clones comprise roughly 28% of the sample. Specimen: blood. These receptors were collected from a woman in her 70s in good health.

In its sample, this clonotype was seen many times. This rearrangement joins TRBV12-3 or TRBV12-4 to TRBJ2-5; D gene unclear. The CDR3 spans 14 residues. V was cut by 5 bases and J by 1 base, with 11 bases left in between. The CDR3 loop reads CASSPSPSQETQYF. CDR3 bases: TGTGCCAGCAGTCCCTCCCCCTCCCAAGAGACCCAGTACTTC.

The table lists this clonotype with a few counts. The chain is built from TRBV20-1 and TRBJ1-2; D remains unclear. Deletions cut 0 bases from V and 4 bases from J, with 21 bases between. The CDR3 is 17 residues long. Per the germline V gene, CDR1 is DFQATT and CDR2 is SNEGSKA (reference sequence). The CDR3 loop is CSARDAAVPFRGYGYTF. The CDR3 DNA is TGCAGTGCTAGAGATGCGGCCGTCCCTTTTCGGGGCTATGGCTACACCTTC.

This clonotype was counted between two and nine times. The V call is TRBV20-1, the J call TRBJ2-4, with 9 bases identical to TRBD1. V shed 6 bases and J 8 bases; nucleotides not matched to a gene: 11. The CDR3 spans 14 residues. Germline V gives CDR1 DFQATT, CDR2 SNEGSKA (reference sequence). The CDR3 DNA reads TGCAGTGCGGAGGGACAGGGCGAGACAGACATTCAGTACTTC. This translates into CSAEGQGETDIQYF.

This chain joins TRBV4-3 and TRBJ1-2, with D perhaps matching TRBD1 (5 bases). The CDR3 length is 15 residues. CDR1 is LGHNA and CDR2 is YSLEER in the germline V gene. V lost 3 bases and J 9 bases, leaving 20 bases between the germline ends. The CDR3 DNA is TGCGCCAGCAGCCAGGCGGATGCGGGGCCACTACGCTACACCTTC. Its protein is CASSQADAGPLRYTF.

The CDR3 loop reads CASTGDMPGGEAFF. CDR3 coding DNA: TGCGCCAGCACCGGCGACATGCCCGGAGGGGAAGCTTTCTTT. The rearrangement links TRBV10-2 to TRBJ1-1; D call uncertain. Trimming pared 7 bases from V and 8 bases from J, leaving 20 bases between. Germline CDR1 is WSHSY and CDR2 is SAAADI. The CDR3 length is 14 residues.

This clonotype turned up a few times. The rearrangement joins TRBV28 to TRBJ2-1, with D perhaps matching TRBD2 (7 bases). The CDR3 is 15 residues long. CDR1 and CDR2 (germline): MDHEN, SYDVKM. Trimming removed 1 base from V and 6 bases from J, with 13 bases in between. In DNA, the CDR3 is TGTGCCAGCAGTTTATCTTGGGGAGGGGGCAATGAGCAGTTCTTC. Amino acid sequence: CASSLSWGGGNEQFF.

This clonotype was seen more than once but under ten times. This chain connects TRBV15 to TRBJ1-1; the D is unclear. This CDR3 is built from 12 residues. Germline V CDR1 and CDR2: LNHNV, YYDKDF (reference sequence). V was pared by 1 base and J by 5 bases, with 5 bases between. The DNA of the CDR3 is TGTGCCACCAGCAGAGCAAAAACTGAAGCTTTCTTT. Translated: CATSRAKTEAFF.

J is TRBJ1-1 and V is TRBV20-1, with unresolved D. Trimming left V 2 bases short and J 5 bases short, with 18 bases between. Germline V CDR1 and CDR2: DFQATT, SNEGSKA (reference sequence). This CDR3 contains 15 residues. CDR3 loop: CSARSPFGVVTEAFF. DNA of the CDR3: TGCAGTGCTAGATCCCCCTTTGGGGTGGTGACTGAAGCTTTCTTT.

A note on this clonotype: A read error may be the cause here, since a much bigger clone is one base away. Here the CDR3 reads CSVVGQGNMNAEAFF. As DNA, the CDR3 is TGCAGCGTTGTTGGACAGGGAAACATGAACGCTGAAGCTTTCTTT. J is TRBJ1-1 and V is TRBV29-1; the match to TRBD1 covers 8 bases. This CDR3 has 15 residues. In germline, CDR1 is SQVTM, CDR2 ANQGSEA.

This clonotype appeared many times. V usage is TRBV6-1 and J usage is TRBJ1-6; TRBD1 matches at 7 bases. J gave up 9 bases and V 5 bases, and 13 bases lay outside the gene matches. Germline-derived CDR1 and CDR2 are MNHNS and SASEGT. The CDR3 contains 16 residues. Written as DNA, the CDR3 is TGTGCCAGCAGTACGAGATGGACAGGCGGCGGTTCACCCCTCCACTTT. This translates into CASSTRWTGGGSPLHF.

This clonotype was detected only a few times. The chain uses TRBV9 and TRBJ2-5; the D is unclear. The DNA end is a closer match to TRBJ2-1, so the J assignment may be wrong. This CDR3 is 13 amino acids long. Germline V CDR1 and CDR2: SGDLS, YYNGEE. Here the CDR3 DNA reads TGTGCCAGCAGCCCAGCCGTGATCGGTGAGCAGTTCTTC. Translation: CASSPAVIGEQFF.

Points on this clonotype: A much larger clone lies a single base off, so this may be a read error. The chain uses TRBV6-2 or TRBV6-3 and TRBJ2-5, with TRBD2 matching over 7 bases. Losses at the gene ends were 11 bases for V and 5 bases for J; bases not matched to a gene: 14. The CDR3 is 14 residues long. Germline values: CDR1 MNHEY, CDR2 SVGEGT. This CDR3 is CAGKHGGSFETQYF. The CDR3 bases are TGTGCCGGCAAACATGGCGGGAGCTTTGAGACCCAGTACTTC.

This sequence joins TRBV5-1 and TRBJ2-2; no firm D call. The germline V gene encodes CDR1 SGHRS and CDR2 YFSETQ. The length of the CDR3 is 13 residues. V shed 4 bases and J shed 7 bases, with 11 bases lying between them. CDR3 nucleotide sequence: TGCGCCAGCAGCCGGGCTAAACTCGGGGAGCTGTTTTTT. Protein sequence: CASSRAKLGELFF.

V and J are TRBV27 and TRBJ1-6; the D gene is possibly TRBD1 (6 bases). V lost 6 bases, J lost 0 bases, and 9 bases lay in between. This CDR3 contains 15 residues. Germline assignment: CDR1 MNHEY and CDR2 SMNVEV (reference sequence). The CDR3 sequence is CASSGQRSYNSPLHF. In DNA, the CDR3 is TGTGCCAGCAGCGGACAGCGCTCCTATAATTCACCCCTCCACTTT.

This sequence joins TRBV29-1 and TRBJ1-2; TRBD1 aligns across 8 bases. The CDR3 is 13 residues long. CDR1 and CDR2 from the germline V gene are SQVTM and ANQGSEA. J gave up 9 bases and V 0 bases, and 6 bases lay outside the gene matches. CDR3: CSVEEGQATSYTF. DNA of the CDR3: TGCAGCGTTGAAGAGGGACAGGCCACGAGCTACACCTTC.

This rearrangement joins TRBV7-2 to TRBJ2-1; TRBD2 aligns across 10 bases. Trimming at V came to 6 bases and at J to 6 bases, leaving 11 bases not matched to a gene. Germline V CDR1 and CDR2: SGHTA, FQGNSA. The CDR3 has 16 amino acids. The CDR3 region is CASRKGPSGSSNEQFF. DNA for the CDR3: TGTGCCAGCAGAAAAGGCCCTAGCGGGAGTAGCAATGAGCAGTTCTTC.

The chain employs TRBV7-9 and TRBJ1-1; D gene uncertain. The V end lost 4 bases, the J end lost 0 bases, and 6 bases lay between the germline ends. The CDR3 totals 13 residues. CDR1 and CDR2 (germline): SEHNR, FQNEAQ (reference sequence). Written as DNA, the CDR3 is TGTGCCAGCAGCTCTTACCTGAACACTGAAGCTTTCTTT. This encodes CASSSYLNTEAFF.

This clonotype has a handful of counts. J is TRBJ2-2 and V is TRBV12-3 or TRBV12-4, with 10 bases fitting TRBD2. V was pared by 3 bases and J by 1 base, with 2 bases of the junction left unmatched. The CDR3 sequence is 16 residues long. In DNA, the CDR3 is TGTGCCAGCAGTTTGAGACTAGCGGGGAACACCGGGGAGCTGTTTTTT. Translated, it gives CASSLRLAGNTGELFF.